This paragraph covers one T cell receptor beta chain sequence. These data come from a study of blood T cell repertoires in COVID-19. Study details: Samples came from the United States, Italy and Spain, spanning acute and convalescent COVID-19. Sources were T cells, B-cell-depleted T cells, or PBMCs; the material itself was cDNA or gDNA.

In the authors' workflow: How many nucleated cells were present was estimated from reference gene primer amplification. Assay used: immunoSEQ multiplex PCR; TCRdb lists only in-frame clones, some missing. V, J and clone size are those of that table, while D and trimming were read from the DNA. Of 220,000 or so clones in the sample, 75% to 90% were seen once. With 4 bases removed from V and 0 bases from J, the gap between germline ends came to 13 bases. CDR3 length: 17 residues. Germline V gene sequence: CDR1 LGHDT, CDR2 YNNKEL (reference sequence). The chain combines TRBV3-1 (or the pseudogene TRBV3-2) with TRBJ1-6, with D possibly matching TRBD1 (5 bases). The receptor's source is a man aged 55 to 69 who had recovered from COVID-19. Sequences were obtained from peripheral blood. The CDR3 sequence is CASSPRGGSSYNSPLHF. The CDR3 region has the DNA TGTGCCAGCAGCCCCCGTGGGGGGTCCTCCTATAATTCACCCCTCCACTTT.